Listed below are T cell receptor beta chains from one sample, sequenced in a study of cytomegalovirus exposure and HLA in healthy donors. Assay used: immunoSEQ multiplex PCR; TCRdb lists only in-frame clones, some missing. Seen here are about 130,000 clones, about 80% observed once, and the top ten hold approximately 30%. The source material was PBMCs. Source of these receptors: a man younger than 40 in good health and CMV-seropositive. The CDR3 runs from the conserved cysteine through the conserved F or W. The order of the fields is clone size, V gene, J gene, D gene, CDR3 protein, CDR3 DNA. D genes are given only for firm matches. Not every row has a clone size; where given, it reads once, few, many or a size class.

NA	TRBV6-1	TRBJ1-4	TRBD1	CASSQQGANEKLFF	TGTGCCAGCAGCCAACAGGGGGCGAATGAAAAACTGTTTTTT
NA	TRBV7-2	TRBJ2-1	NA	CASSFRLTPNNEQFF	TGTGCCAGCAGCTTCAGACTGACTCCGAACAATGAGCAGTTCTTC
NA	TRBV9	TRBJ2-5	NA	CASSSHLAETQYF	TGTGCCAGCAGCTCCCACCTAGCGGAGACCCAGTACTTC
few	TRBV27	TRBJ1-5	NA	CATAGRGQPQHF	TGTGCCACCGCAGGGCGGGGTCAGCCCCAGCATTTT
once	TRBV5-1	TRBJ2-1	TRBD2	CASSSGGAPVSNEQFF	TGCGCCAGCAGCTCCGGGGGGGCACCGGTGTCGAATGAGCAGTTCTTC
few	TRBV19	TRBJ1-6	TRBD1	CAGSGQIWGPLHF	TGTGCGGGGTCGGGACAGATATGGGGACCCCTCCACTTT
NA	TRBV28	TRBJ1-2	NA	CASRDSYYGYTF	TGTGCCAGCAGAGACAGCTACTATGGCTACACCTTC
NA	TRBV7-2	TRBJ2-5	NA	CASSLSFGGETQYF	TGTGCCAGCAGCTTAAGTTTTGGAGGGGAGACCCAGTACTTC
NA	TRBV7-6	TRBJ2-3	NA	CASSLASSDTQYF	TGTGCCAGCAGCTTAGCTAGCTCGGATACGCAGTATTTT
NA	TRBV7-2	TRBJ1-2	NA	CASSFDDRPYGYTF	TGTGCCAGCAGCTTCGATGACAGGCCCTATGGCTACACCTTC
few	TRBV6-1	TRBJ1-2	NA	CASKLASNYGYTF	TGTGCCAGCAAATTAGCCTCTAACTATGGCTACACCTTC
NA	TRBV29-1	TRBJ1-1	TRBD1	CSVEPTGRTEAFF	TGCAGCGTTGAACCGACAGGGCGAACTGAAGCTTTCTTT
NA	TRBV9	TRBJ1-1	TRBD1	CASSVRQGASFRYTEAFF	TGTGCCAGCAGCGTCAGACAGGGGGCTAGTTTTAGGTACACTGAAGCTTTCTTT
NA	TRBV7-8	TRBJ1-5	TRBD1	CASSFGQGGSYSNQPQHF	TGTGCCAGCAGCTTTGGACAGGGGGGGTCTTATAGCAATCAGCCCCAGCATTTT
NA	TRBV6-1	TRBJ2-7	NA	CASSEGGNSYEQYF	TGTGCCAGCAGTGAAGGGGGCAACTCCTACGAGCAGTACTTC
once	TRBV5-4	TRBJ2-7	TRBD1	CASSSQEGQGNEQYF	TGTGCCAGCAGCTCCCAGGAGGGACAGGGTAACGAGCAGTACTTC